These 10 T cell receptor beta chains originate from one sample sequenced in a study of blood T cell repertoires in COVID-19. The table came from immunoSEQ multiplex PCR; TCRdb's copy has only in-frame clones and leaves some out. The sample holds 240,000 or so clones, 75% to 90% seen once. Material: peripheral blood. Every receptor here comes from a man aged 55-75 years who had recovered from COVID-19.

The chain employs TRBV23-1 and TRBJ1-5; D may be TRBD1 (5 bases). TRBV23-1 is placed among ORFs of uncertain function. V was pared by 4 bases and J by 4 bases, with 17 bases between. The CDR3 spans 16 residues. The CDR3 loop is CASSPGGSVKNQPQHF. In DNA form, the CDR3 reads TGCGCCAGCAGTCCCGGGGGTTCAGTCAAGAATCAGCCCCAGCATTTT.

The V gene is TRBV14, the J gene TRBJ1-3; D not certain. The V and J ends lost 6 bases and 0 bases respectively, with 12 bases between them. The CDR3 loop spans 15 amino acids. Germline V gene lookup returns CDR1 SGHDN and CDR2 FVKESK. The CDR3, as DNA: TGTGCCAGCAGTAGGCTCGGGTCCTCTGGAAACACCATATATTTT. Amino acid sequence: CASSRLGSSGNTIYF. The variable domain in full, with the rest retrieved from reference TRBV14 and TRBJ1-3, is EAGVTQFPSHSVIEKGQTVTLRCDPISGHDNLYWYRRVMGKEIKFLLHFVKESKQDESGMPNNRFLAERTGGTYSTLKVQPAELEDSGVYFCASSRLGSSGNTIYFGEGSWLTVV.

The chain combines TRBV1 with TRBJ1-1. TRBV1 is given as a pseudogene. The CDR3 has 20 residues. DNA for the CDR3: TGCACCAGCAGCCAAGTCGCGAAACGGAGGGGAAAGGGAGTGAACACTGAAGCTTTCTTT. Protein sequence: CTSSQVAKRRGKGVNTEAFF.

CDR3 sequence (DNA): TGTGCCAGCAGTTTAGGGACAGATAGCTACGAGCAGTACTTC. The encoded protein is CASSLGTDSYEQYF. J is TRBJ2-7 and V is TRBV27; 7 bases map to TRBD1. Germline CDR1 reads MNHEY; CDR2 reads SMNVEV (reference sequence). The CDR3 is 14 amino acids. J lost 3 bases, V lost 2 bases, and 4 bases had no gene match.

For this clone: This CDR3 is also generated by other DNA sequences in the sample. V usage is TRBV20-1 and J usage is TRBJ2-3; no reliable D call. This CDR3 comprises 11 residues. Germline CDR1 DFQATT, CDR2 SNEGSKA (reference sequence). V lost 6 bases, J lost 0 bases, and 4 bases lay in between. This CDR3 reads CSASSTDTQYF. DNA of the CDR3: TGCAGTGCATCGAGCACAGATACGCAGTATTTT.

The chain carries TRBV29-1 and TRBJ2-2; D is unresolved. Per germline, CDR1 SQVTM and CDR2 ANQGSEA. This CDR3 region has 13 residues. Trimming took 4 bases from V and 1 from J, leaving 7 bases between them. The CDR3 region is CSVVRVNTGELFF. The CDR3, as DNA: TGCAGCGTTGTCCGGGTGAACACCGGGGAGCTGTTTTTT.

This sequence joins TRBV4-2 and TRBJ1-6; D not resolved. The CDR3 is 16 amino acids. Germline V lookup: CDR1 LGHNA, CDR2 YNFKEQ. Trimming took 0 bases from V and 7 from J, leaving 13 bases between them. The CDR3 here is CASSQDYQTKNSPLHF. CDR3 bases: TGTGCCAGCAGCCAAGATTACCAGACTAAAAATTCACCCCTCCACTTT.

V is TRBV18 and J is TRBJ2-7; D is possibly TRBD2 (5 bases). This CDR3 is 13 amino acids long. Trimming took 6 bases from V and 2 from J, leaving 11 bases between them. CDR1 is KGHSH, CDR2 LQKENI, per germline. The CDR3 loop reads CASSPGNPYEQYV. DNA of the CDR3: TGTGCCAGCTCTCCGGGGAATCCCTACGAGCAGTACGTC.

This chain links TRBV24-1 with TRBJ2-2, with 10 bases fitting TRBD1. Germline V CDR1 and CDR2: KGHDR, SFDVKD. V shed 5 bases, J shed 6 bases, and the junction held 2 bases outside the gene matches. The length of the CDR3 is 14 residues. The CDR3 spells CATSVGTGAGELFF. CDR3 in DNA: TGTGCCACCAGTGTGGGGACAGGGGCCGGGGAGCTGTTTTTT.

This rearrangement joins TRBV23-1 to TRBJ2-1; TRBD1 might be the D (5 bases). TRBV23-1 is placed among ORFs of uncertain function. V shed 0 bases and J shed 3 bases, with 9 bases lying between them. This CDR3 has 15 residues. In nucleotides, the CDR3 is TGCGCCAGCAGTCAATCGTCGCAGGGCTACAATGAGCAGTTCTTC. Protein product: CASSQSSQGYNEQFF.